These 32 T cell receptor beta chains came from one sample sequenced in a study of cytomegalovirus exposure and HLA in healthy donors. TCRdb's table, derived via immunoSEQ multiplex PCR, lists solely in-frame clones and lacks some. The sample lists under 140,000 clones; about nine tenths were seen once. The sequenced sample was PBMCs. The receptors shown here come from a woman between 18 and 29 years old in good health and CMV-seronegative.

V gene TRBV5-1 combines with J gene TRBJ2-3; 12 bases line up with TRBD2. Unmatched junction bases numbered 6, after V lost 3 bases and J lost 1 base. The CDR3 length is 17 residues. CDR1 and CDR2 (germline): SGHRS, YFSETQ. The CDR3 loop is CASSYSRTSGGTDTQYF. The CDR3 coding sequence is TGCGCCAGCAGCTATTCCCGGACTAGCGGGGGCACAGATACGCAGTATTTT.

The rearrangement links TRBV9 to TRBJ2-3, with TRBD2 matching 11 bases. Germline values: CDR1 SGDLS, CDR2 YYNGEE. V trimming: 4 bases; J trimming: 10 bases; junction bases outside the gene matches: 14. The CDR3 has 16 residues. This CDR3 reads CASSITSGGFLGAQYF. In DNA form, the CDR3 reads TGTGCCAGCAGCATTACTAGCGGGGGTTTCCTTGGGGCGCAGTATTTT.

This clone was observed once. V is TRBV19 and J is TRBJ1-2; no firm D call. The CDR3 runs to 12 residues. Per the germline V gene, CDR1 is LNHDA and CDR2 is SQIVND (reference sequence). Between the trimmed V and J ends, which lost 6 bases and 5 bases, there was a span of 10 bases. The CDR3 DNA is TGTGCCAGTAGCCCAGGTATATATGGCTACACCTTC. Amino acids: CASSPGIYGYTF.

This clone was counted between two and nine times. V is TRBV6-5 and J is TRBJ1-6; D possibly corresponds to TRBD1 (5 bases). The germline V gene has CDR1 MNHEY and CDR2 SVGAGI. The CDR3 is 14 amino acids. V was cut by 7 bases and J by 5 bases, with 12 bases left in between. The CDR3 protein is CASTRDRHNSPLHF. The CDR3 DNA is TGTGCCAGCACCCGCGACAGACATAATTCACCCCTCCACTTT.

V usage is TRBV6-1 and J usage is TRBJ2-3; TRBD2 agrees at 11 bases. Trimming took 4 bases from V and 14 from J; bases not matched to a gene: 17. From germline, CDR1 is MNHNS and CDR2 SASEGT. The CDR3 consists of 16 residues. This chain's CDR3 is CASSADSGGVSRRLYF. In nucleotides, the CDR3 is TGTGCCAGCAGTGCCGATAGCGGGGGGGTCTCTCGGCGTTTGTATTTT.

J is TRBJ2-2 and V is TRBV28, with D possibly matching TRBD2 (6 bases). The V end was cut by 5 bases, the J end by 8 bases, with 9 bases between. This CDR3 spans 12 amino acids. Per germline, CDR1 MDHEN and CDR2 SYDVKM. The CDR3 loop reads CASSTSGGELFF. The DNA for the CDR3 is TGTGCCAGCAGTACCAGCGGGGGGGAGCTGTTTTTT.

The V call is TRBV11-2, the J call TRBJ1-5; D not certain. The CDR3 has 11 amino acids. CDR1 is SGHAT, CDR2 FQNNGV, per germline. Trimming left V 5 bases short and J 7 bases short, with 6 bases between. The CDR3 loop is CASSLKQPQHF. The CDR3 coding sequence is TGTGCCAGCAGCCTAAAACAGCCCCAGCATTTT.

CDR3 DNA: TGTGCCAGCAGCTCCCGACAGGGCGTCTACAATGAGCAGTTCTTC. This encodes CASSSRQGVYNEQFF. The rearrangement joins TRBV11-1 to TRBJ2-1; 7 bases agree with TRBD1. Germline V CDR1 and CDR2: SGHAT, FQDESV (reference sequence). The CDR3 loop spans 15 amino acids. With 4 bases clipped from V and 3 bases from J, the junction kept 6 bases outside the gene matches.

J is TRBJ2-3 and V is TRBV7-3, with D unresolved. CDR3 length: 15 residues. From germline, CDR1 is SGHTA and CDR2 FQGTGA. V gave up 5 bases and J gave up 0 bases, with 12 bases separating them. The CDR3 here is CASSRWHSSTDTQYF. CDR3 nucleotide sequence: TGTGCCAGCAGCCGCTGGCACAGTAGCACAGATACGCAGTATTTT.

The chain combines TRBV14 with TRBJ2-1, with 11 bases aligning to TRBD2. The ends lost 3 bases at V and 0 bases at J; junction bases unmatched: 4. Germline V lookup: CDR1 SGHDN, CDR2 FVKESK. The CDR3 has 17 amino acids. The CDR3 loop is CASSHLAGGGSYNEQFF. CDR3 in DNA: TGTGCCAGCAGCCACTTAGCGGGAGGGGGCTCCTACAATGAGCAGTTCTTC.

This CDR3 is CASSQLPGQGAYGYTF. CDR3 nucleotide sequence: TGTGCCAGCAGTCAGCTTCCGGGACAGGGAGCGTATGGCTACACCTTC. The chain joins TRBV28 to TRBJ1-2; 9 bases align to TRBD1. CDR1 is MDHEN, CDR2 SYDVKM, per germline. This CDR3 has 16 residues. V shed 5 bases and J 5 bases; nucleotides not matched to a gene: 12.

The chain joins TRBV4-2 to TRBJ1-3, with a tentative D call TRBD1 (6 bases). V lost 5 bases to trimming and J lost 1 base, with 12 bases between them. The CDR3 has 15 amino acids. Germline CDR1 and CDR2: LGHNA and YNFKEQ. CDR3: CASSIQQGSGNTIYF. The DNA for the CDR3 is TGTGCCAGCAGCATTCAACAGGGTTCTGGAAACACCATATATTTT.

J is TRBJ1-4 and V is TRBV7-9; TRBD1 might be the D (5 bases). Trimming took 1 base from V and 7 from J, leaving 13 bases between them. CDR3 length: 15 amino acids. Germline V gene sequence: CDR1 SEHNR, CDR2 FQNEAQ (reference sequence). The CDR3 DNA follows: TGTGCCAGCAGCTTAGAGGCAGGGTTAGGTGAAAAACTGTTTTTT. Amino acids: CASSLEAGLGEKLFF. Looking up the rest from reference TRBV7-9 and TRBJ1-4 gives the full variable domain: DTGVSQNPRHKITKRGQNVTFRCDPISEHNRLYWYRQTLGQGPEFLTYFQNEAQLEKSRLLSDRFSAERPKGSFSTLEIQRTEQGDSAMYLCASSLEAGLGEKLFFGSGTQLSVL.

The CDR3 here is CASGISKKEKLFF. The CDR3 coding sequence is TGTGCCTCCGGGATTTCGAAGAAAGAAAAACTGTTTTTT. The V call is TRBV6-5, the J call TRBJ1-4, with unresolved D. The V and J ends lost 11 bases and 8 bases respectively, with 18 bases between them. The CDR3 consists of 13 residues. CDR1 and CDR2 from the germline V gene are MNHEY and SVGAGI.

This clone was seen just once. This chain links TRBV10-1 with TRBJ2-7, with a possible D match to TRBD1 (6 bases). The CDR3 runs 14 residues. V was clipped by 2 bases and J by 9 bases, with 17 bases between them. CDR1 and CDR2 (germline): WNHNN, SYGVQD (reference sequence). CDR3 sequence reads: CASSEAPHRVPQYF. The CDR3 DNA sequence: TGCGCCAGCAGTGAGGCCCCTCACAGGGTTCCGCAGTACTTC.

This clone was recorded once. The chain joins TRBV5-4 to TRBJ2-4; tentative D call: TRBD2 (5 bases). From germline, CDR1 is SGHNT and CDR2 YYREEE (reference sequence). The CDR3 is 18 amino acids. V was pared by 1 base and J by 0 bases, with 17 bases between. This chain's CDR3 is CASSLSAGIGLAKNIQYF. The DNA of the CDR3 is TGTGCCAGCAGCTTGTCCGCCGGTATAGGACTAGCCAAAAACATTCAGTACTTC.

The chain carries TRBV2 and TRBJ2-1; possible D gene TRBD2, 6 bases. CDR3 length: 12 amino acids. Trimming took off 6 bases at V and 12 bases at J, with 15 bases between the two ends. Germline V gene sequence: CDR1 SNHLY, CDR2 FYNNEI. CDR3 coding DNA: TGTGCCAGCAGGGACCGGGACTCTCGGCAGTTCTTC. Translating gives CASRDRDSRQFF.

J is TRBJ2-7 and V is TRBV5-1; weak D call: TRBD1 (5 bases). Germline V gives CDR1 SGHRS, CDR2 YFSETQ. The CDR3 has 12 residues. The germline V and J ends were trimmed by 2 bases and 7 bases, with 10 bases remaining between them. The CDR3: CASSFQGVEQYF. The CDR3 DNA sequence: TGCGCCAGCAGCTTCCAAGGGGTTGAGCAGTACTTC.

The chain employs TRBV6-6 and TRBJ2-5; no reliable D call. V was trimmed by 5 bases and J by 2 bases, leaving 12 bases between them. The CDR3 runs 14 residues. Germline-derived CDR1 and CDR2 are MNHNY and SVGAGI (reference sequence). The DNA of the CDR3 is TGTGCCAGCAGTCCCCTTCGGGTGCAAGAGACCCAGTACTTC. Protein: CASSPLRVQETQYF.

The CDR3 DNA reads as TGTGCCAGCAGCCGTGAGCCAAGCGGGAGCTCCTACAATGAGCAGTTCTTC. This encodes CASSREPSGSSYNEQFF. The chain uses TRBV4-2 and TRBJ2-1; TRBD2 agrees at 8 bases. Trimming took 4 bases from V and 0 from J; bases not matched to a gene: 8. CDR1 is LGHNA and CDR2 is YNFKEQ in the germline V gene. CDR3 size: 17 residues.

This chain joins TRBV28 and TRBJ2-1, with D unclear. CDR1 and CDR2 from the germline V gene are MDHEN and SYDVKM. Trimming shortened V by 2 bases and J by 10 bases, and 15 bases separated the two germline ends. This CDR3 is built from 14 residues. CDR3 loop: CASSLSKAGGEQFF. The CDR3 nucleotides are TGTGCCAGCAGTTTAAGTAAGGCCGGCGGAGAGCAGTTCTTC.

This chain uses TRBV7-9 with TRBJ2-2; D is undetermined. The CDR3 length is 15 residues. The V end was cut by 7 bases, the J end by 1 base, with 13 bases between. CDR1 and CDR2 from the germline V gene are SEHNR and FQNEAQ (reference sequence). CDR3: CASTHTFMNTGELFF. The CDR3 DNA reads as TGTGCCAGCACCCATACATTTATGAACACCGGGGAGCTGTTTTTT.

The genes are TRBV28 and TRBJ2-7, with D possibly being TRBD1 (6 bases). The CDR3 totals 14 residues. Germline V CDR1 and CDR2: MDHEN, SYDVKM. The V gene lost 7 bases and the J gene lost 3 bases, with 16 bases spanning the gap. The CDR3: CASTNPGHGYEQYF. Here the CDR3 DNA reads TGTGCCAGCACCAACCCGGGACACGGCTACGAGCAGTACTTC.

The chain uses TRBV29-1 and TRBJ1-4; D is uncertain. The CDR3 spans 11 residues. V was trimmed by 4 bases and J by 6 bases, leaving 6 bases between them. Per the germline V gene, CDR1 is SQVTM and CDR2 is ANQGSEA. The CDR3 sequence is CSVVSDEKLFF. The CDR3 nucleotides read TGCAGCGTTGTCTCCGATGAAAAACTGTTTTTT.

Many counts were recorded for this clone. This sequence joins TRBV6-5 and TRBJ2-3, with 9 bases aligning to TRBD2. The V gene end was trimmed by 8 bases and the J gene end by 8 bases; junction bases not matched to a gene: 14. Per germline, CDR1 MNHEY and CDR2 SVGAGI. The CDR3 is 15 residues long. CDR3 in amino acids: CASGRTSAEVGTQYF. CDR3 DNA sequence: TGTGCCAGCGGTCGGACTAGCGCCGAAGTTGGTACGCAGTATTTT.

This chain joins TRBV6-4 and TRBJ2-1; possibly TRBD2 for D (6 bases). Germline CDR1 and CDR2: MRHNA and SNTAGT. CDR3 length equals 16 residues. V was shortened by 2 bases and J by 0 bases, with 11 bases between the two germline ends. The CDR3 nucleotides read TGTGCCAGCAGTGACCATGGGGGGACCTCCTACAATGAGCAGTTCTTC. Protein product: CASSDHGGTSYNEQFF.

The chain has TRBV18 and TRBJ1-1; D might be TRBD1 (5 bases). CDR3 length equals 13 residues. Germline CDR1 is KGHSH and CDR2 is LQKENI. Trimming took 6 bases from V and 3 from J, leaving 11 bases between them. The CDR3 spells CASSSTEDTEAFF. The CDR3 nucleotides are TGTGCCAGCTCTTCGACAGAAGACACTGAAGCTTTCTTT.

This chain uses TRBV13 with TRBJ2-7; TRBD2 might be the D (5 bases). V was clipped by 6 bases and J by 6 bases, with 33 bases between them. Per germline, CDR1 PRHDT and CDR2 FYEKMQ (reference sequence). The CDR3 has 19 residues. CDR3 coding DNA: TGTGCCAGCAGTATTACGGGGATGAAAAGGTTTCGTGGTTTCCGCGAGCAGTACTTC. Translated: CASSITGMKRFRGFREQYF.

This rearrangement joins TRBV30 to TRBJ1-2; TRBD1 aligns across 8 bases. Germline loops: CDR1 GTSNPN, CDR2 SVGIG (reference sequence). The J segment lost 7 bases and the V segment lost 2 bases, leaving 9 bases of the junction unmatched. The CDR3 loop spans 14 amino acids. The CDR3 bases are TGTGCCTGGAGTCCTATCCAGGGGGCGATTGGCTACACCTTC. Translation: CAWSPIQGAIGYTF.

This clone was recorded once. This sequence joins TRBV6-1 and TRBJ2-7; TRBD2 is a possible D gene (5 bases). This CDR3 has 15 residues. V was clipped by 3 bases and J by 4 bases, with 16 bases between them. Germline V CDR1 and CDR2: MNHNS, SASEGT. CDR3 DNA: TGTGCCAGCAGTGACCTGTCCCGGAGGATTTACGAGCAGTACTTC. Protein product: CASSDLSRRIYEQYF.

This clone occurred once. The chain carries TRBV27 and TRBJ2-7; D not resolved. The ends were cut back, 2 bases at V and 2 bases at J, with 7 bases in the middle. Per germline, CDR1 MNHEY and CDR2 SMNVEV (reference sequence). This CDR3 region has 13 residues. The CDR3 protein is CASSLGQTYEQYF. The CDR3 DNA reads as TGTGCCAGCAGTTTAGGCCAAACCTACGAGCAGTACTTC.

The CDR3 DNA reads TGTGCCAGCAGCCCCCATCGCGAAGAGACCCAGTACTTC. The encoded protein is CASSPHREETQYF. J is TRBJ2-5 and V is TRBV7-2; D ambiguous. Between the trimmed V and J ends, which lost 5 bases and 3 bases, there was a span of 10 bases. CDR3 length: 13 residues. The germline V gene encodes CDR1 SGHTA and CDR2 FQGNSA.